This T cell receptor beta chain came from a study of blood T cell repertoires in COVID-19. Study-level information: Donors in the United States, Italy and Spain gave samples during acute or convalescent COVID-19. In each case, the material was cDNA or gDNA derived from T cells, B-cell-depleted T cells, or PBMCs.

Source study methods: Quantification of nucleated cells was approximated via reference gene primer amplification. Sequencing was performed with immunoSEQ multiplex PCR; in TCRdb, only in-frame clones are kept and a portion is missing. V, J and clone size are those of that table, while D and trimming were read from the DNA. The sample has hundreds of thousands of clones, about 86% seen once. Germline CDR1 is SGHDT and CDR2 is YYEEEE. The CDR3 runs to 14 residues. Trimming shortened V by 3 bases and J by 10 bases, and 19 bases separated the two germline ends. The sequence was collected from a man aged 80 or over with acute or convalescent COVID-19. The chain has TRBV5-6 and TRBJ1-1; tentatively, D is TRBD1 (6 bases). Input material: peripheral blood. The CDR3 region is CASSYTVAGARAFF. The CDR3 bases are TGTGCCAGCAGCTACACCGTGGCAGGGGCGAGAGCTTTCTTT.